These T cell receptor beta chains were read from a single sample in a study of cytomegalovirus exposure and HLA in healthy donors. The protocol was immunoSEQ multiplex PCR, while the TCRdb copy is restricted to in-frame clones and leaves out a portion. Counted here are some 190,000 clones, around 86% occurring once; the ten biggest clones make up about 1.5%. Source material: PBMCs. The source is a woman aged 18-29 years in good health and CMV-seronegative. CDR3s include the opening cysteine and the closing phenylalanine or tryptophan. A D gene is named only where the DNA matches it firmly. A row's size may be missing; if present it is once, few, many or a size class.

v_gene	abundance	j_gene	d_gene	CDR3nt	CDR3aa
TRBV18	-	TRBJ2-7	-	TGTGCCAGCTCACAAACCTCCGGGACACCCACCTACGAGCAGTACTTC	CASSQTSGTPTYEQYF
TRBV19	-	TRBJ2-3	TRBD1	TGTGCCAGTAGTATAGCCGGGACAGGGCGCACAGATACGCAGTATTTT	CASSIAGTGRTDTQYF
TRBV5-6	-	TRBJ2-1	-	TGTGCCAGCAGCCAGACAGTTGAGCAGTTCTTC	CASSQTVEQFF
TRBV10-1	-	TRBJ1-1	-	TGCGCCAGCAGCGCCCGCAGGGGATTTACTGAAGCTTTCTTT	CASSARRGFTEAFF
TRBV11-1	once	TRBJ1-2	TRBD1	TGTGCCAGCAGCTTACTCGGACAGGGAACGAACTATGGCTACACCTTC	CASSLLGQGTNYGYTF
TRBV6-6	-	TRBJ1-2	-	TGTGCTAGCTCTGGGGACTCCCATGGCTACACCTTC	CASSGDSHGYTF
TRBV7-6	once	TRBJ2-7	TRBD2	TGTGCCAGCAGTCTTAGCGGGGGGGAATTCTACGAGCAGTACTTC	CASSLSGGEFYEQYF
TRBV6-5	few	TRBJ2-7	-	TGTGCCAGCAGTTACAGGGGCCCCTACGAGCAGTACTTC	CASSYRGPYEQYF
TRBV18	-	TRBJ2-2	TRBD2	TGTGCCAGCTCACTCCTAGCGGGGGGCCGAAACACCGGGGAGCTGTTTTTT	CASSLLAGGRNTGELFF
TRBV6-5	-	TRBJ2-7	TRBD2	TGTGCCAGCAGTTACTCCGGGACTAGCGGGCCCGAGCAGTACTTC	CASSYSGTSGPEQYF